The clone carrying this T cell receptor (beta chain) was counted once. Its antigen is still unknown. V was shortened by 6 bases and J by 6 bases, with 21 bases between the two germline ends. The CDR3 extends over 15 amino acids. The germline V gene encodes CDR1 GTSNPN and CDR2 SVGIG (reference sequence). This specimen belongs to a study of beta chain features in type 1 diabetes. Study-wide findings and caveats: Shortening of TCRB CDR3s, moderate but significant, appeared in all four CD4+ subsets of Type 1 diabetes patients. A pattern of fewer insertions and more deletions at VDJ junctions was seen in type 1 diabetes patients.

Sequencing targeted expressed TCRB transcripts, as all isolated RNA had been reverse transcribed. Stem cell-like memory T cell samples came in at an average of about 930,000 reads. The table came from immunoSEQ multiplex PCR; TCRdb's copy has only in-frame clones and leaves some out. The data show tens of thousands of clones, 68% seen once. Sorting that relied on CD45RO/CCR7/CD25/CD127/CD95/CD27 yielded CD4+ naive, central memory, regulatory and stem cell-like memory cells. The TCR was taken from a woman in her 40s with type 1 diabetes. V gene TRBV30 combines with J gene TRBJ1-5; D unclear. The sample comprised stem cell memory CD4+ T cells from blood. CDR3 in amino acids: CACRDKAQFGQPQHF. DNA for the CDR3: TGTGCCTGTAGAGACAAGGCACAGTTCGGTCAGCCCCAGCATTTT.